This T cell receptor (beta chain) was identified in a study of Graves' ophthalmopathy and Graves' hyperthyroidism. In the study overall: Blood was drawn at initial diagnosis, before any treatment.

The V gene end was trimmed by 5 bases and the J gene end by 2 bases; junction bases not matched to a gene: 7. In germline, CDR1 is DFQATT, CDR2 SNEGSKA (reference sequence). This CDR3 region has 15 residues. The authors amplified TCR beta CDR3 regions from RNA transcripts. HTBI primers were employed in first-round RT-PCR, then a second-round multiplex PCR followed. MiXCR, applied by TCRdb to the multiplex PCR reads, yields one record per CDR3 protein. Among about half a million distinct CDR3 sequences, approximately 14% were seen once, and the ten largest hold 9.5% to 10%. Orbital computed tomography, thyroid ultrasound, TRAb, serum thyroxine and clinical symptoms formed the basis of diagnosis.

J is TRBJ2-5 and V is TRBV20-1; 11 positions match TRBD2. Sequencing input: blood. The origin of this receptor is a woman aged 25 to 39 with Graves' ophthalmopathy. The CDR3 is CSAVGTSGRQETQYF. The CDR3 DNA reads TGCAGTGCTGTTGGGACTAGCGGACGTCAAGAGACCCAGTACTTC.